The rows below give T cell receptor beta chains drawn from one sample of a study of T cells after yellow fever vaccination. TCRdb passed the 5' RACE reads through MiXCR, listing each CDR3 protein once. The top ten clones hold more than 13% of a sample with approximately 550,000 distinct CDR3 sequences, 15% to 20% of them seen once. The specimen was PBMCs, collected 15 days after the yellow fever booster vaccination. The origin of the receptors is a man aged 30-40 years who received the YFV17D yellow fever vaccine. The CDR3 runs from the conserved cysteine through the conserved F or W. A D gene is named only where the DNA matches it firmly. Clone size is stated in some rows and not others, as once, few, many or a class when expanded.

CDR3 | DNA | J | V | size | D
CASNFRGRNEKLFF | TGTGCCAGCAACTTCAGGGGGCGAAATGAAAAACTGTTTTTT | TRBJ1-4 | TRBV2 | few | TRBD1
CASSSPPGQGASPYEQYF | TGTGCCAGCAGCTCCCCTCCGGGACAGGGGGCGTCTCCCTACGAGCAGTACTTC | TRBJ2-7 | TRBV6-1 | few | TRBD1
CASSARPRTWGSSGANVLTF | TGTGCCAGCAGCGCCCGCCCGAGGACTTGGGGAAGCTCTGGGGCCAACGTCCTGACTTTC | TRBJ2-6 | TRBV9 | few | NA
CASSTHRGQRNGRWYF | TGTGCCAGCAGTACTCACAGGGGACAACGTAACGGGAGATGGTACTTC | TRBJ2-4 | TRBV27 | NA | NA
CSATDRGSGNTIYF | TGCAGTGCTACTGACAGAGGCTCTGGAAACACCATATATTTT | TRBJ1-3 | TRBV20-1 | NA | NA
CASSFRDQESANTGELFF | TGTGCCAGCAGCTTCCGGGACCAGGAGTCTGCGAACACCGGGGAGCTGTTTTTT | TRBJ2-2 | TRBV5-5 | NA | NA
CASSPQGLPYEQYF | TGTGCCAGCAGCCCCCAAGGGTTGCCCTACGAGCAGTACTTC | TRBJ2-7 | TRBV12-3/TRBV12-4 | few | NA
CASTVGQMNTEAFF | TGTGCCAGCACCGTAGGACAGATGAACACTGAAGCTTTCTTT | TRBJ1-1 | TRBV9 | few | NA
CASSFTSHEQFF | TGCGCCAGCAGCTTTACTAGCCATGAGCAGTTCTTC | TRBJ2-1 | TRBV5-1 | few | NA
CSASRAGQSSYNEQFF | TGCAGTGCGAGCCGGGCAGGGCAGAGCTCCTACAATGAGCAGTTCTTC | TRBJ2-1 | TRBV20-1 | NA | NA
CASSSRLSNEQFF | TGTGCCAGCAGCTCCCGACTAAGCAATGAGCAGTTCTTC | TRBJ2-1 | TRBV7-2 | NA | NA
CSVGFRADKGGELFF | TGCAGCGTTGGGTTCCGGGCGGATAAGGGCGGGGAGCTGTTTTTT | TRBJ2-2 | TRBV29-1 | once | NA
CASSPVRGRNGYTF | TGTGCCAGCTCACCCGTTCGGGGGCGGAATGGCTACACCTTC | TRBJ1-2 | TRBV18 | NA | NA
CASHLLGRPYEQYF | TGTGCCAGCCATCTTCTGGGGAGGCCCTACGAGCAGTACTTC | TRBJ2-7 | TRBV5-5 | NA | NA
CSASPWDRGSYEQYF | TGCAGTGCTAGCCCCTGGGACAGGGGGAGCTACGAGCAGTACTTC | TRBJ2-7 | TRBV20-1 | NA | TRBD1
CASSGGRSPSYEQYF | TGCGCCAGCAGCGGGGGACGGTCTCCCTCCTACGAGCAGTACTTC | TRBJ2-7 | TRBV5-1 | many | NA
CASSFGQGAKQYF | TGTGCCAGCAGCTTTGGACAGGGGGCGAAGCAGTACTTC | TRBJ2-7 | TRBV13 | many | TRBD1
CASSQTSGRTYEQYF | TGTGCCAGCAGCCAGACTAGCGGGAGAACCTACGAGCAGTACTTC | TRBJ2-7 | TRBV4-2 | many | TRBD2
CASTPGGLVPNEQFF | TGTGCCAGCACCCCGGGGGGACTGGTCCCCAATGAGCAGTTCTTC | TRBJ2-1 | TRBV9 | NA | TRBD2
CASSLFGGLTYNEQFF | TGTGCCAGCAGCTTATTCGGCGGACTAACCTACAATGAGCAGTTCTTC | TRBJ2-1 | TRBV7-2 | few | NA
CASSLRGGLAGVGEQYF | TGTGCCAGCAGCTTAAGGGGAGGACTAGCGGGAGTGGGCGAGCAGTACTTC | TRBJ2-7 | TRBV7-2 | few | TRBD2
CASSLALGPANTIYF | TGTGCCAGCAGCTTAGCGCTGGGCCCCGCAAACACCATATATTTT | TRBJ1-3 | TRBV7-9 | NA | NA
CASSSPPRFHGVVTEQFF | TGTGCCAGCAGCTCCCCGCCGCGCTTCCACGGGGTTGTTACTGAGCAGTTCTTC | TRBJ2-1 | TRBV11-2 | few | NA
CASGIQGQNTEAFF | TGTGCCAGCGGGATACAGGGCCAGAACACTGAAGCTTTCTTT | TRBJ1-1 | TRBV6-1 | NA | NA
CASSPWTGNNEQFF | TGTGCCAGCAGCCCTTGGACGGGTAACAATGAGCAGTTCTTC | TRBJ2-1 | TRBV7-2 | many | NA
CSARVGLAGVTDTQYF | TGCAGTGCTAGAGTGGGACTAGCAGGCGTCACAGATACGCAGTATTTT | TRBJ2-3 | TRBV20-1 | few | TRBD2
CASSYGLAVSYEQYF | TGTGCCAGCAGTTACGGACTAGCGGTCTCCTACGAGCAGTACTTC | TRBJ2-7 | TRBV6-2/TRBV6-3 | few | TRBD2
CASSLDRGFSYNEQFF | TGTGCCAGCAGTCTGGACAGGGGCTTTTCCTACAATGAGCAGTTCTTC | TRBJ2-1 | TRBV28 | few | TRBD1
CASSLGDDSYEQYF | TGTGCCAGCAGCTTAGGGGATGACAGCTACGAGCAGTACTTC | TRBJ2-7 | TRBV7-6 | NA | NA
CSASRAGVKNIQYF | TGCAGTGCCAGCAGGGCAGGGGTCAAAAACATTCAGTACTTC | TRBJ2-4 | TRBV20-1 | NA | NA
CASNSLPTDTQYF | TGCGCCAGCAACTCGCTCCCGACAGATACGCAGTATTTT | TRBJ2-3 | TRBV5-1 | NA | NA
CSARGAGLGPDTQYF | TGCAGTGCTAGAGGCGCGGGCCTGGGGCCAGATACGCAGTATTTT | TRBJ2-3 | TRBV20-1 | few | NA
CASSPSPTGEGYEQYF | TGCGCCAGCAGCCCCTCCCCGACAGGGGAGGGTTACGAGCAGTACTTC | TRBJ2-7 | TRBV4-3 | NA | NA
CASSSRVEGDTQYF | TGTGCCAGCTCATCCAGGGTGGAGGGAGATACGCAGTATTTT | TRBJ2-3 | TRBV18 | NA | NA
CASSTRGSWETQYF | TGTGCCAGCAGTACGAGAGGGAGTTGGGAGACCCAGTACTTC | TRBJ2-5 | TRBV7-2 | NA | NA
CASSARGIGTEAFF | TGTGCCAGCAGCGCCAGGGGGATCGGCACTGAAGCTTTCTTT | TRBJ1-1 | TRBV9 | few | TRBD1
CASSRGLAGGPSNEQFF | TGCGCCAGCAGTCGAGGACTAGCGGGAGGGCCAAGCAATGAGCAGTTCTTC | TRBJ2-1 | TRBV10-1 | NA | TRBD2
CASSLASGTEAFF | TGTGCCAGCAGTTTAGCTTCGGGGACTGAAGCTTTCTTT | TRBJ1-1 | TRBV12-3/TRBV12-4 | NA | NA
CASSYAGQPRYEQYF | TGTGCCAGCAGTTATGCGGGACAGCCCCGCTACGAGCAGTACTTC | TRBJ2-7 | TRBV6-5 | NA | NA
CASSYQGVSTGELFF | TGCGCCAGCAGCTACCAGGGGGTTTCAACCGGGGAGCTGTTTTTT | TRBJ2-2 | TRBV5-1 | NA | TRBD1
CASSHNRGPAETQYF | TGCGCCAGCAGCCATAACAGGGGGCCAGCTGAGACCCAGTACTTC | TRBJ2-5 | TRBV4-3 | NA | TRBD1
CASSVLGAGVADTQYF | TGTGCCAGCAGCGTACTGGGAGCCGGGGTCGCAGATACGCAGTATTTT | TRBJ2-3 | TRBV7-2 | many | NA
CASSLGGPQPQHF | TGTGCCAGCAGTTTAGGGGGGCCTCAGCCCCAGCATTTT | TRBJ1-5 | TRBV27 | NA | NA
CASSPNLVPNEKLFF | TGCGCCAGCAGCCCGAACCTCGTCCCTAATGAAAAACTGTTTTTT | TRBJ1-4 | TRBV5-1 | NA | NA
CASSGGRGQETQYF | TGTGCCAGCAGTGGAGGTAGGGGTCAAGAGACCCAGTACTTC | TRBJ2-5 | TRBV6-1 | few | NA
CASRAPFGGSSYEQYF | TGTGCCAGCAGAGCCCCTTTCGGGGGGAGCAGTTACGAGCAGTACTTC | TRBJ2-7 | TRBV7-8 | NA | TRBD2
CSARDPGRPNEKLFF | TGCAGTGCTAGAGATCCGGGACGGCCTAATGAAAAACTGTTTTTT | TRBJ1-4 | TRBV20-1 | few | NA
CASSLGASWAYNEQFF | TGTGCCAGCAGTTTAGGGGCTAGCTGGGCCTACAATGAGCAGTTCTTC | TRBJ2-1 | TRBV27 | NA | NA
CASSPGQSYNEQFF | TGTGCCAGCTCACCGGGACAGAGCTACAATGAGCAGTTCTTC | TRBJ2-1 | TRBV18 | NA | TRBD1
CSASFADTDTQYF | TGCAGTGCTAGTTTCGCGGACACAGATACGCAGTATTTT | TRBJ2-3 | TRBV20-1 | NA | NA
CASSQFTSGVWDEQFF | TGTGCCAGCAGTCAATTCACTAGCGGGGTCTGGGATGAGCAGTTCTTC | TRBJ2-1 | TRBV12-3/TRBV12-4 | NA | TRBD2
CASSQDGAGDPGEQYF | TGCGCCAGCAGCCAAGACGGAGCGGGAGACCCGGGGGAGCAGTACTTC | TRBJ2-7 | TRBV4-3 | NA | TRBD2
CASSPGTISSTDTQYF | TGCGCCAGCAGCCCCGGGACTATCTCAAGCACAGATACGCAGTATTTT | TRBJ2-3 | TRBV4-1 | few | TRBD2
CASSEASGAGYQETQYF | TGTGCCAGCAGTGAGGCCTCAGGGGCCGGGTACCAAGAGACCCAGTACTTC | TRBJ2-5 | TRBV27 | NA | NA